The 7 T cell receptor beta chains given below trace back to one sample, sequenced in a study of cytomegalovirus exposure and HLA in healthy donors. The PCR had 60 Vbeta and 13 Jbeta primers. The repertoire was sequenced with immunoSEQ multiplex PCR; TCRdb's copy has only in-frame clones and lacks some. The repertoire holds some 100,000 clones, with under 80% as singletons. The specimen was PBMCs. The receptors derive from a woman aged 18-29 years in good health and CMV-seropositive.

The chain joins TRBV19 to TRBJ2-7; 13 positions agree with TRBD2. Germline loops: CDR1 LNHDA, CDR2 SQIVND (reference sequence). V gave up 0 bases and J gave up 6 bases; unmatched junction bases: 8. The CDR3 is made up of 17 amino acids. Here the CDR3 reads CASSIDGGLAGFVEQYF. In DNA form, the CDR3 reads TGTGCCAGTAGTATAGATGGGGGACTAGCGGGATTCGTCGAGCAGTACTTC.

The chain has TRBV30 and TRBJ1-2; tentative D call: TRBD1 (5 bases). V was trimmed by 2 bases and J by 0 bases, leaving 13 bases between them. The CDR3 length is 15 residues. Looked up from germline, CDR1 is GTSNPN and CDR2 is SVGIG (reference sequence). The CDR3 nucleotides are TGTGCCTGGAGTAATCCGGGGACTGCTAACTATGGCTACACCTTC. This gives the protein CAWSNPGTANYGYTF.

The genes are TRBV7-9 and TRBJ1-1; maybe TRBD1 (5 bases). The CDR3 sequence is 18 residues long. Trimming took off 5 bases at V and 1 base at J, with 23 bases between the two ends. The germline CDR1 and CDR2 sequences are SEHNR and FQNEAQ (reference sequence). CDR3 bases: TGTGCCAGCAGCCGGGAAGTGGGACTGCGGCAGCAGAACACTGAAGCTTTCTTT. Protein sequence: CASSREVGLRQQNTEAFF.

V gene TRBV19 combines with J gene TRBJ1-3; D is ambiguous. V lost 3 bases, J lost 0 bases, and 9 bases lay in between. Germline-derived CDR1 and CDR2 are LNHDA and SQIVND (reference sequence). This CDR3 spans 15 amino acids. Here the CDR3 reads CASSIGTGSGNTIYF. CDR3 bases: TGTGCCAGTAGTATCGGAACGGGCTCTGGAAACACCATATATTTT.

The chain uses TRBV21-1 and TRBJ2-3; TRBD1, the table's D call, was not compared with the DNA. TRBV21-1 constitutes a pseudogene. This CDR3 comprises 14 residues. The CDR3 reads CASRGKPSTDTQYF. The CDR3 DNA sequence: TGTGCCAGCCGTGGCAAACCTAGCACAGATACGCAGTATTTT.

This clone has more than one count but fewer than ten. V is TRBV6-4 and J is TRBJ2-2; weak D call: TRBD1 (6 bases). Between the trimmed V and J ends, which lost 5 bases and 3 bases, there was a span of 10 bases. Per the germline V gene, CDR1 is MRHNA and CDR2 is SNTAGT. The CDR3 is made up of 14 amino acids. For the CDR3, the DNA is TGTGCCAGCAGTAGTGAGGGGGACACCGGGGAGCTGTTTTTT. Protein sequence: CASSSEGDTGELFF.

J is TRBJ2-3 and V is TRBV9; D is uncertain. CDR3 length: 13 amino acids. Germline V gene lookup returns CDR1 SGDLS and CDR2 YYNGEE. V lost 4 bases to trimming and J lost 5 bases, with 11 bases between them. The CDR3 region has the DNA TGTGCCAGCAGCACCCTAGGCGGAGATACGCAGTATTTT. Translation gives CASSTLGGDTQYF.